Below, one T cell receptor (beta chain) is given with its context. Its matching antigen is unknown. Deletions cut 4 bases from V and 2 bases from J, with 15 bases between. The germline gives CDR1 SNHLY, CDR2 FYNNEI. The CDR3 covers 16 residues. These data originate in a study of Ad26.COV2.S vaccination and SARS-CoV-2 variants. Study results and limitations: Spike-specific TCR breadth ran higher among vaccine recipients than placebo recipients.

Profiled with immunoSEQ multiplex PCR; TCRdb holds only in-frame clones, not every one. The sample records roughly 390,000 clones, 75% to 90% being singletons. Documented treatment: about 20 received Ad26.COV2.S at low or high dose, single or two shots; 5 received placebo; per-sample allocation not given. Collection of the samples took place on day 63 after the first injection of vaccine or placebo. The specimen comprised peripheral blood, sampled in a trial of Ad26.COV2.S vaccine versus placebo. The clonotype was recovered from a person between 18 and 60 years old who received the Ad26.COV2.S COVID-19 vaccine or a placebo. The chain joins TRBV2 to TRBJ1-3; weak D call: TRBD1 (5 bases). The CDR3 DNA reads TGTGCCAGCAGTGGGAATAGGGGACGGACTGGAAACACCATATATTTT. Its protein product is CASSGNRGRTGNTIYF.